This T cell receptor (beta chain) was found in a study of patients and donors after allogeneic stem cell transplantation. TCRdb independently ran MiXCR on the RT-PCR reads; one entry per CDR3 protein. The sample yields about a million distinct CDR3 sequences, about a sixth seen once. Sequences were obtained from blood, either unsorted or a sorted T cell fraction (not recorded which). This TCR derives from a human donor who was either an allogeneic HSCT recipient or a stem cell or donor lymphocyte infusion donor (not recorded which). It is not recorded whose cells these are; they may come from a transplant donor.

CDR3 bases: TGTGCCAGCAGTGCGGGGGCTAGCGGGTCCTACGAGCAGTACTTC. It codes for CASSAGASGSYEQYF. The chain employs TRBV6-4 and TRBJ2-7; 8 nucleotides match TRBD2. The CDR3 is 15 residues long. With V trimmed by 4 bases and J by 1 base, 6 bases remained unmatched. CDR1 and CDR2 (germline): MRHNA, SNTAGT.